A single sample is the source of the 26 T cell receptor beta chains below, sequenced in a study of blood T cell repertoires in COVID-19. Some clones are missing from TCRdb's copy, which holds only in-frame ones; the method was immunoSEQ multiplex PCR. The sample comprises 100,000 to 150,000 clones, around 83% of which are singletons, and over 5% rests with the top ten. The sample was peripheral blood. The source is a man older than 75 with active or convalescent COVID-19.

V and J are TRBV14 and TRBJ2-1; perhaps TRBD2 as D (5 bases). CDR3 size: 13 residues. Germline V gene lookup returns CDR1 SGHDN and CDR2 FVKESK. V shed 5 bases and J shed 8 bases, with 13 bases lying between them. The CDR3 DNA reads TGTGCCAGCAGCGTAGGACTTCCCGATGAGCAGTTCTTC. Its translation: CASSVGLPDEQFF.

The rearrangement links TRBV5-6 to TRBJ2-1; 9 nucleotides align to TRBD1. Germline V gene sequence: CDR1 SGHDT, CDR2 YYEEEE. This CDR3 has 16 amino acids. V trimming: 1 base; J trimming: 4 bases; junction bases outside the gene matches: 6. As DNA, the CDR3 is TGTGCCAGCAGCTTGATTACAGGGGGCCTGTACAATGAGCAGTTCTTC. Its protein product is CASSLITGGLYNEQFF. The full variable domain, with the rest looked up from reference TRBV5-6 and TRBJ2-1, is DAGVTQSPTHLIKTRGQQVTLRCSPKSGHDTVSWYQQALGQGPQFIFQYYEEEERQRGNFPDRFSGHQFPNYSSELNVNALLLGDSALYLCASSLITGGLYNEQFFGPGTRLTVL.

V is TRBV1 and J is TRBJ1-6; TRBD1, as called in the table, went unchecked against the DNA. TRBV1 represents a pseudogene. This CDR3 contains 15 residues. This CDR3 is CTSSPGQPYNSPLHF. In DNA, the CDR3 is TGCACCAGCAGCCCGGGACAGCCATATAATTCACCCCTCCACTTT.

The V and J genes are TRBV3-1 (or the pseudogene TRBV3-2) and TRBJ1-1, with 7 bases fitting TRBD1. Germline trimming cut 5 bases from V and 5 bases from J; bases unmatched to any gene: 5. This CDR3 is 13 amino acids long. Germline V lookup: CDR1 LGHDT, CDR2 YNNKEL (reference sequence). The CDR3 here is CASSSQGETEAFF. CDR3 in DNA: TGTGCCAGCAGCAGCCAGGGGGAAACTGAAGCTTTCTTT.

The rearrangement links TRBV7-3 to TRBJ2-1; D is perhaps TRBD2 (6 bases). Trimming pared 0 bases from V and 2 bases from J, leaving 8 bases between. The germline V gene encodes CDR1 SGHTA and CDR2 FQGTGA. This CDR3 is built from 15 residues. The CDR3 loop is CASSLTGGPYNEQFF. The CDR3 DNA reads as TGTGCCAGCAGCTTAACCGGGGGACCCTACAATGAGCAGTTCTTC.

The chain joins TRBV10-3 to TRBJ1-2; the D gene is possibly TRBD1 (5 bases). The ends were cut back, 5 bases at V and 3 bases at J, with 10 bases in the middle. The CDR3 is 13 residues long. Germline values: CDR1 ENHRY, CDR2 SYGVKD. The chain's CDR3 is CAISPTGYYGYTF. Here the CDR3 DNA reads TGTGCCATCAGTCCTACAGGATACTATGGCTACACCTTC.

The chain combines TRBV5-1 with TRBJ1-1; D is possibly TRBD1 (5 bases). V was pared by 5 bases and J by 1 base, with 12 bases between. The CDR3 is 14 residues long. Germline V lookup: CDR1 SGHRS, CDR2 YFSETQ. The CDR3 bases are TGCGCCAGCAGGGGCGGGGCGGGGAACACTGAAGCTTTCTTT. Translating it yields CASRGGAGNTEAFF.

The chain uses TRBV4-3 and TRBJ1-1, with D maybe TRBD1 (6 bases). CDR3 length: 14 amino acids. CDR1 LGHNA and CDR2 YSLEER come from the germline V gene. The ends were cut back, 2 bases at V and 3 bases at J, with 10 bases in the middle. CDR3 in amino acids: CASSQITGYTEAFF. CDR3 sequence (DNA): TGCGCCAGCAGCCAAATAACAGGGTACACTGAAGCTTTCTTT.

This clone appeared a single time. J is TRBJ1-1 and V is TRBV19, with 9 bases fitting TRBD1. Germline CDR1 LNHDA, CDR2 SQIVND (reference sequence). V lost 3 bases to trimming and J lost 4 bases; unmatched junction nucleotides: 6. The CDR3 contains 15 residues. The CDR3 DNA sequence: TGTGCCAGTAGTATGGTCGGGACAGGGACCACTGAAGCTTTCTTT. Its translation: CASSMVGTGTTEAFF.

The CDR3 protein is CSASDAGLGSPLHF. The CDR3 DNA follows: TGCAGTGCTAGTGATGCAGGGTTGGGTTCACCCCTCCACTTT. The chain links TRBV20-1 to TRBJ1-6; a weak D match, TRBD1 (5 bases). Germline values: CDR1 DFQATT, CDR2 SNEGSKA (reference sequence). V was clipped by 3 bases and J by 9 bases, with 15 bases between them. The CDR3 runs 14 residues.

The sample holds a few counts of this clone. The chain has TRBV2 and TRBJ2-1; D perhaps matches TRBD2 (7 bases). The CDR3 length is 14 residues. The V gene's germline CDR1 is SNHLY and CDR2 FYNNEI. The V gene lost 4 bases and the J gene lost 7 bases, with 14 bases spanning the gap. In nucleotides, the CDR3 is TGTGCCAGCAGTGCGTACAGGGAGGGGAATGAGCAGTTCTTC. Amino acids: CASSAYREGNEQFF.

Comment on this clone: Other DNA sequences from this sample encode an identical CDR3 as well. CDR3 loop: CASSATVSNQPQHF. The CDR3 DNA follows: TGTGCCAGCAGCGCCACAGTTAGCAATCAGCCCCAGCATTTT. This sequence joins TRBV2 and TRBJ1-5; D not resolved. The V and J ends lost 6 bases and 0 bases respectively, with 9 bases between them. The CDR3 runs 14 residues. The germline gives CDR1 SNHLY, CDR2 FYNNEI.

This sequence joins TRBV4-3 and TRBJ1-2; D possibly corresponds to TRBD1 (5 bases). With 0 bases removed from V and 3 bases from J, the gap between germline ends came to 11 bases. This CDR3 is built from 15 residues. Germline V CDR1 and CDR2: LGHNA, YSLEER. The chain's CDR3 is CASSQDWRGDYGYTF. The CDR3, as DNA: TGCGCCAGCAGCCAAGACTGGAGGGGCGACTATGGCTACACCTTC.

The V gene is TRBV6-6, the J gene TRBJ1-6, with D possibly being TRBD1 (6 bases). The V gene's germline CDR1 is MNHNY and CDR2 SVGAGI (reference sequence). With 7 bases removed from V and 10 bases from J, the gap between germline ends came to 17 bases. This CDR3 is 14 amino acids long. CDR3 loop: CASIITGFGSPLHF. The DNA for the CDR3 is TGTGCCAGCATCATCACAGGGTTTGGATCACCCCTCCACTTT.

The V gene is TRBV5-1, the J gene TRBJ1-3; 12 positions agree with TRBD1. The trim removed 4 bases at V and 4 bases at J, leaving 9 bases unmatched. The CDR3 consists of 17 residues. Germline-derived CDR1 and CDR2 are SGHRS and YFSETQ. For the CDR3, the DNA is TGCGCCAGCAGCCTGGGACAGGGGGCGATCGAAGGAAACACCATATATTTT. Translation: CASSLGQGAIEGNTIYF.

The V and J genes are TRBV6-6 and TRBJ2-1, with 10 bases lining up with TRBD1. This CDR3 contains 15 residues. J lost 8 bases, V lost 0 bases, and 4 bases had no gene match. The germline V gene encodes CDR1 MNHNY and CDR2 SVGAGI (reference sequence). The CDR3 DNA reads TGTGCCAGCAGTTACTCGGGACAGGGGCCCGATGAGCAGTTCTTC. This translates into CASSYSGQGPDEQFF.

The CDR3: CASSRPGQGAREKLFF. The CDR3 DNA follows: TGTGCCAGCAGCCGCCCGGGACAGGGGGCTCGTGAAAAACTGTTTTTT. The chain combines TRBV3-1 (or the pseudogene TRBV3-2) with TRBJ1-4; the match to TRBD1 covers 12 bases. The germline CDR1 and CDR2 sequences are LGHDT and YNNKEL (reference sequence). Trimming removed 4 bases from V and 7 bases from J; junction bases left unmatched: 7. There are 16 residues in the CDR3.

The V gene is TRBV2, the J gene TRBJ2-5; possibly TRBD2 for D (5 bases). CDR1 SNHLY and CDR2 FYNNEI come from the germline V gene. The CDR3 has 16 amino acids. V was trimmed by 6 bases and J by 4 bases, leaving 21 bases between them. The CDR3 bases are TGTGCCAGCAGGGGTCCGCGCATTCTCGGGGTAGAGACCCAGTACTTC. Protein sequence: CASRGPRILGVETQYF.

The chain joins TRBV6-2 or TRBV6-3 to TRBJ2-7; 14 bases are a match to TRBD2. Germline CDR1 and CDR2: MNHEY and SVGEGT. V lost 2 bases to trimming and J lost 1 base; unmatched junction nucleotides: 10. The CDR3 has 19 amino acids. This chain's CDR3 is CASSYPGLAGGITSYEQYF. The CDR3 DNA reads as TGTGCCAGCAGTTACCCCGGACTAGCGGGGGGAATTACATCCTACGAGCAGTACTTC.

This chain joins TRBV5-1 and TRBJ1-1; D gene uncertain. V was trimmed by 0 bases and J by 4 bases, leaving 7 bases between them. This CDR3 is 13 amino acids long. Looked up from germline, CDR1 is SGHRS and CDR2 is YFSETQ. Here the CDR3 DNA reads TGCGCCAGCAGCTTGGCTGAGGGCACTGAAGCTTTCTTT. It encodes CASSLAEGTEAFF. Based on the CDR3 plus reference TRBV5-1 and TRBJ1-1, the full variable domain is KAGVTQTPRYLIKTRGQQVTLSCSPISGHRSVSWYQQTPGQGLQFLFEYFSETQRNKGNFPGRFSGRQFSNSRSEMNVSTLELGDSALYLCASSLAEGTEAFFGQGTRLTVV.

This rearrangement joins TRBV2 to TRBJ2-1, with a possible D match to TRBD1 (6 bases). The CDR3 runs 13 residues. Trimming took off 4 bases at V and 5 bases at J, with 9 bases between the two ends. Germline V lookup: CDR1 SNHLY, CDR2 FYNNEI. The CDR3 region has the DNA TGTGCCAGCAGTGGGGACACGCACAATGAGCAGTTCTTC. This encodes CASSGDTHNEQFF. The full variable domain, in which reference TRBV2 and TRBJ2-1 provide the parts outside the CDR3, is EPEVTQTPSHQVTQMGQEVILRCVPISNHLYFYWYRQILGQKVEFLVSFYNNEISEKSEIFDDQFSVERPDGSNFTLKIRSTKLEDSAMYFCASSGDTHNEQFFGPGTRLTVL.

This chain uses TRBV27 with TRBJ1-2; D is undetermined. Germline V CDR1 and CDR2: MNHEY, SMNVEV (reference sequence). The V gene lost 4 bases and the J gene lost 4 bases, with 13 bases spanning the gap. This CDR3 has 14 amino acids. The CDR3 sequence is CASSSFRGFYGYTF. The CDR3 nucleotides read TGTGCCAGCAGTTCCTTCCGGGGTTTCTATGGCTACACCTTC.

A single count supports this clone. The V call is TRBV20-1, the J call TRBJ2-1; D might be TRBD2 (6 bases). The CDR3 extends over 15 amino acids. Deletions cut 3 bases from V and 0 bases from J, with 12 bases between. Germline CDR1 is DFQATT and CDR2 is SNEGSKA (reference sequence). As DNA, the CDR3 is TGCAGTGCTAGTAACCTAGCGACCTCCTACAATGAGCAGTTCTTC. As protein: CSASNLATSYNEQFF.

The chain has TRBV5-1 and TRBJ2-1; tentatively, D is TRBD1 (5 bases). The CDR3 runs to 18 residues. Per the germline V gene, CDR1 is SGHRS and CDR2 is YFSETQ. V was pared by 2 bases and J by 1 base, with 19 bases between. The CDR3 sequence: CASSLNPETGLSYNEQFF. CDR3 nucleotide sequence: TGCGCCAGCAGCTTAAATCCCGAAACAGGCTTGTCCTACAATGAGCAGTTCTTC.

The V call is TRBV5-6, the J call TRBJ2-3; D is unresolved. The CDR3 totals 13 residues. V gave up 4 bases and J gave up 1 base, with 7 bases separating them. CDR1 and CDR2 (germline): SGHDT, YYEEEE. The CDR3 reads CASSTLGTDTQYF. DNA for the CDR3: TGTGCCAGCAGCACCTTAGGCACAGATACGCAGTATTTT.

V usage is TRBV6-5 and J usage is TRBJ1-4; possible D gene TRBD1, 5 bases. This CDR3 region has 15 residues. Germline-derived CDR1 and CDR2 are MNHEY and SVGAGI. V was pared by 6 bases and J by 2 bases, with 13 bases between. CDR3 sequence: CASRERAGTNEKLFF. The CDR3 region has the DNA TGTGCCAGCAGGGAGCGGGCAGGGACTAATGAAAAACTGTTTTTT.